Listed below are T cell receptor beta chains from one sample, sequenced in a study of blood T cells in healthy people across ages. In TCRdb, the 5' RACE reads were re-called with MiXCR into one record per CDR3 protein. The sample includes over 600,000 distinct CDR3 sequences, just over 55% of them seen just once. Sequences were obtained from blood. These receptors all come from a man aged 40-49 years in good health. Each CDR3 is given with its conserved first and last residue. A D gene is named only where the DNA matches it firmly. Size is stated for part of the rows, as once, few or many counts, or as a class when the clone is expanded.

CDR3 DNA | CDR3 protein | V gene | clone size | J gene | D gene
TGTGCCAACAGCCAAGATCACCGGGGTTGGGAGACCCAGTACTTC | CANSQDHRGWETQYF | TRBV4-2 | . | TRBJ2-5 | .
TGCGCCAGCAGCCAAGATGGGGACAGGGGACGCAATGAGCAGTTCTTC | CASSQDGDRGRNEQFF | TRBV4-3 | . | TRBJ2-1 | TRBD1
TGTGCCAGCAGTGGATACGGGAGAAGCTCCTACGAGCAGTACTTC | CASSGYGRSSYEQYF | TRBV2 | . | TRBJ2-7 | .
TGCGCCAGCAGCTCTAAGACTAGCGGGAATTCTGGAGAGCAGTACTTC | CASSSKTSGNSGEQYF | TRBV5-1 | . | TRBJ2-7 | TRBD2
TGTGCCAGCCGCGGACCGAGCCTTCCCCTCCACTTT | CASRGPSLPLHF | TRBV28 | . | TRBJ1-6 | .
TGCGCCAGCAGCTTGGCGTCTAGCGGGACCTACGAGCAGTACTTC | CASSLASSGTYEQYF | TRBV5-1 | . | TRBJ2-7 | TRBD2
TGTGCCAGCAGCTTACAGGGATTCGGGTCCTACGAGCAGTACTTC | CASSLQGFGSYEQYF | TRBV5-5 | . | TRBJ2-7 | .
TGTGCCAGCAGCCTAGGCGGGAGAGCTCCAGATACGCAGTATTTT | CASSLGGRAPDTQYF | TRBV27 | . | TRBJ2-3 | TRBD2
TGCAGTGCCCTGGGACAGGGAAAAGCGAACACCTTC | CSALGQGKANTF | TRBV20-1 | . | TRBJ1-2 | TRBD1
TGTGCCAGCGGCTCCCAATGGAGAGCGGGTAATGAAAAACTGTTTTTT | CASGSQWRAGNEKLFF | TRBV6-2/TRBV6-3 | once | TRBJ1-4 | .
TGTGCCAGCAGTAAGGGAGATTACGGGGGGGCGAAGGAGACCCAGTACTTC | CASSKGDYGGAKETQYF | TRBV25-1 | . | TRBJ2-5 | TRBD2
TGTGCCAGCAGCCCAGGGATAAGGGCAGGGGCCCCCCCTAAAGAGACCCAGTACTTC | CASSPGIRAGAPPKETQYF | TRBV7-3 | . | TRBJ2-5 | .
TGTGCCAGCAGCTTAGGGGGGGGAAACAACTACGAGCAGTACTTC | CASSLGGGNNYEQYF | TRBV11-3 | . | TRBJ2-7 | TRBD2
TGCAGTGCTAGGAGGGGCGGGAGGGGTGCCTCCGAGCAGTACTTC | CSARRGGRGASEQYF | TRBV20-1 | . | TRBJ2-7 | TRBD2
TGTGCCAGCAGCCAGCTGACAGGGTTCGCGCCCCTCCACTTT | CASSQLTGFAPLHF | TRBV3-1 | . | TRBJ1-6 | TRBD1
TGTGCCAGCGTGGACAGGGTAAACACCGGGGAGCTGTTTTTT | CASVDRVNTGELFF | TRBV25-1 | . | TRBJ2-2 | TRBD1
TGTGCCAGCAGTGAATTAGGGTTCGTAGGCTACACCTTC | CASSELGFVGYTF | TRBV25-1 | . | TRBJ1-2 | .
TGTGCCATCACAGAAGCAGGGAACAACTATGGCTACACCTTC | CAITEAGNNYGYTF | TRBV10-3 | few | TRBJ1-2 | .
TGCAGTGCTAGGGGGGATGTGGATAATTCACCCCTCCACTTT | CSARGDVDNSPLHF | TRBV20-1 | . | TRBJ1-6 | .
TGCAGTGCTCTACAGGGTTACCAAGAGACCCGGTACTTC | CSALQGYQETRYF | TRBV20-1 | once | TRBJ2-5 | .
TGTGCCAGCAGTTACCAATACAATGAGCAGTTCTTC | CASSYQYNEQFF | TRBV6-6 | . | TRBJ2-1 | .
TGTGCCAGCAGGAGGACAGGGGGGGATTCACCCCTCCACTTT | CASRRTGGDSPLHF | TRBV6-2/TRBV6-3 | once | TRBJ1-6 | TRBD1
TGTGCCAGCAGATGGGGGGGGTATAGAGGCACAGATACGCAGTATTTT | CASRWGGYRGTDTQYF | TRBV28 | . | TRBJ2-3 | TRBD2
TGTGCCACCAGCAGAGAGCCACCTGGCATCTCTGGGGCCAACGTCCTGACTTTC | CATSREPPGISGANVLTF | TRBV15 | once | TRBJ2-6 | .
TGTGCCAGCACACTAGACAGGGGCGAGAATCAGCCCCAGCATTTT | CASTLDRGENQPQHF | TRBV6-2/TRBV6-3 | . | TRBJ1-5 | TRBD1
TGTGCCAGCAGTATCGGACTAGCGGGAGGAGATACGCAGTATTTT | CASSIGLAGGDTQYF | TRBV12-3/TRBV12-4 | once | TRBJ2-3 | TRBD2
TGTGCCAGCGGGAAAGCGACAGGTCCAAGCTCCTATAATTCACCCCTCCACTTT | CASGKATGPSSYNSPLHF | TRBV7-6 | . | TRBJ1-6 | .
TGTGCCAGCAGTTACAAGCAGGGTATGAGCTACACCTTC | CASSYKQGMSYTF | TRBV6-2/TRBV6-3 | . | TRBJ1-2 | .
TGTGCCAGCAGTTACGCCGGGGGGCGACCTGAAGCTTTCTTT | CASSYAGGRPEAFF | TRBV6-5 | . | TRBJ1-1 | .
TGCAGTGCTAGAGATTGGACTAGCGCACAAGAGACCCAGTACTTC | CSARDWTSAQETQYF | TRBV20-1 | few | TRBJ2-5 | TRBD2
TGTGCCAGCAGTTTAGAGGTTAGGGCAGTAGGTTCCTACGAGCAGTACTTC | CASSLEVRAVGSYEQYF | TRBV27 | . | TRBJ2-7 | .
TGTGCCAGCAGCTTGAGCCGGGTTGGTCGCACTGAAGCTTTCTTT | CASSLSRVGRTEAFF | TRBV7-2 | . | TRBJ1-1 | .
TGTGCCAGCCGCGGGACAGGGCTAGCCAAAAACATTCAGTACTTC | CASRGTGLAKNIQYF | TRBV6-6 | . | TRBJ2-4 | TRBD1
TGTGCCAGCAGCGCACTAGCGGGGGCGTACAATGAGCAGTTCTTC | CASSALAGAYNEQFF | TRBV9 | . | TRBJ2-1 | TRBD2
TGCAGCGTCGTATCCAGGGATGGCACTGAAGCTTTCTTT | CSVVSRDGTEAFF | TRBV29-1 | . | TRBJ1-1 | .
TGTGCCAGCACCCAATCGGAGACCCAGTACTTC | CASTQSETQYF | TRBV6-6 | few | TRBJ2-5 | .
TGCAGCGTGGGACAGGGGCTCCATCAGCCCCAGCATTTT | CSVGQGLHQPQHF | TRBV29-1 | . | TRBJ1-5 | TRBD1